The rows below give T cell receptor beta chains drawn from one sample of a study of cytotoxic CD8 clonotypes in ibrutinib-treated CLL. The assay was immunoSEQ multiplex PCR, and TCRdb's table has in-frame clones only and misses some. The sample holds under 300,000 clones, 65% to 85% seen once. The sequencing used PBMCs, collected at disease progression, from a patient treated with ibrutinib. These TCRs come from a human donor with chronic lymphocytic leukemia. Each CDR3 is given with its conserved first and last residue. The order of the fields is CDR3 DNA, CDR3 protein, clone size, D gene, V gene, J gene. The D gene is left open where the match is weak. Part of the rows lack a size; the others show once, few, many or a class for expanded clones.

CDR3 DNA: TGTGCCAGCTCACCCACGGGACTAGCGGGAGAAGATGAGCAGTTCTTC
CDR3 protein: CASSPTGLAGEDEQFF
clone size: NA
D gene: TRBD2
V gene: TRBV18
J gene: TRBJ2-1

CDR3 DNA: TGCGCCAGCAGGGCGACAGGGGGCGCGAATGAAAAACTGTTTTTT
CDR3 protein: CASRATGGANEKLFF
clone size: few
D gene: TRBD1
V gene: TRBV4-1
J gene: TRBJ1-4

CDR3 DNA: TGTGCCAGCAGCTTGCGGACTAGCGGGGGACGAGAGACCCAGTACTTC
CDR3 protein: CASSLRTSGGRETQYF
clone size: few
D gene: TRBD2
V gene: TRBV5-4
J gene: TRBJ2-5

CDR3 DNA: TGTGCCAGCAGTTTATCGGGCCCCTCCTACGAGCAGTACTTC
CDR3 protein: CASSLSGPSYEQYF
clone size: NA
D gene: NA
V gene: TRBV27
J gene: TRBJ2-7

CDR3 DNA: TGCAGCGTTGTTGTAGGATATGAGACCCAGTACTTC
CDR3 protein: CSVVVGYETQYF
clone size: few
D gene: NA
V gene: TRBV29-1
J gene: TRBJ2-5

CDR3 DNA: TGTGCCGGAAGTGAGGGTAATGACAATCAGCCCCAGCATTTT
CDR3 protein: CAGSEGNDNQPQHF
clone size: NA
D gene: NA
V gene: TRBV19
J gene: TRBJ1-5

CDR3 DNA: TGTGCCAGCAGCCAAGTTCCGGGTCGGGGCTATGGCTACACCTTC
CDR3 protein: CASSQVPGRGYGYTF
clone size: NA
D gene: NA
V gene: TRBV14
J gene: TRBJ1-2

CDR3 DNA: TGTGCCATCAGTGATCCGGCGGAGTCACGAGAGACCCAGTACTTC
CDR3 protein: CAISDPAESRETQYF
clone size: NA
D gene: NA
V gene: TRBV10-3
J gene: TRBJ2-5

CDR3 DNA: TGTGCCAGCAGTTCTAACAGGGACGTTCAGTACTTC
CDR3 protein: CASSSNRDVQYF
clone size: NA
D gene: NA
V gene: TRBV7-2
J gene: TRBJ2-4

CDR3 DNA: TGCGCCAGCAGTCAATTCTATAACAATGAGCAGTTCTTC
CDR3 protein: CASSQFYNNEQFF
clone size: NA
D gene: NA
V gene: TRBV23-1
J gene: TRBJ2-1

CDR3 DNA: TGTGCCAGCTCTGTTCTAGCGGGGAACACCGGGGAGCTGTTTTTT
CDR3 protein: CASSVLAGNTGELFF
clone size: once
D gene: TRBD2
V gene: TRBV2
J gene: TRBJ2-2

CDR3 DNA: TGCAGCGTATCGACAGGGGGAGGTGAGACCCAGTACTTC
CDR3 protein: CSVSTGGGETQYF
clone size: NA
D gene: TRBD1
V gene: TRBV29-1
J gene: TRBJ2-5

CDR3 DNA: TGTGCCAGCAGCTTAAGTGGCAGTAACGAGCAGTACTTC
CDR3 protein: CASSLSGSNEQYF
clone size: NA
D gene: NA
V gene: TRBV7-3
J gene: TRBJ2-7

CDR3 DNA: TGTGCCAGCTCATTCGGACAGAGCTCCTACGAGCAGTACTTC
CDR3 protein: CASSFGQSSYEQYF
clone size: few
D gene: NA
V gene: TRBV18
J gene: TRBJ2-7

CDR3 DNA: TGTGCCAGCAGCAAGCGGGGGCCCGCCTACAATGAGCAGTTCTTC
CDR3 protein: CASSKRGPAYNEQFF
clone size: NA
D gene: TRBD2
V gene: TRBV5-4
J gene: TRBJ2-1

CDR3 DNA: TGCGCCAGCAGCTCGTATAAGACTAGCGGGAGGGCCGTAAATGAGCAGTTCTTC
CDR3 protein: CASSSYKTSGRAVNEQFF
clone size: NA
D gene: TRBD2
V gene: TRBV5-1
J gene: TRBJ2-1

CDR3 DNA: TGCGCCAGCAGCCAAGTTCGAACCCCAGCGGGGTACCAAGAGACCCAGTACTTC
CDR3 protein: CASSQVRTPAGYQETQYF
clone size: NA
D gene: TRBD2
V gene: TRBV4-1
J gene: TRBJ2-5

CDR3 DNA: TGTGCCAGCAGCGTGGCCGGGACAGCGAACACTGAAGCTTTCTTT
CDR3 protein: CASSVAGTANTEAFF
clone size: NA
D gene: TRBD1
V gene: TRBV9
J gene: TRBJ1-1

CDR3 DNA: TGTGCCAGCAGCGTCGGATTGGATACGCAGTATTTT
CDR3 protein: CASSVGLDTQYF
clone size: NA
D gene: NA
V gene: TRBV9
J gene: TRBJ2-3

CDR3 DNA: TGTGCCAGCAGTGACTCAGGGCTTGACTATGGCTACACCTTC
CDR3 protein: CASSDSGLDYGYTF
clone size: NA
D gene: NA
V gene: TRBV2
J gene: TRBJ1-2

CDR3 DNA: TGCGCCAGCGGGGCGGGTACAGGGAGGGGTATGGATGAGCAGTTCTTC
CDR3 protein: CASGAGTGRGMDEQFF
clone size: NA
D gene: NA
V gene: TRBV5-1
J gene: TRBJ2-1

CDR3 DNA: TGTGCCAGCAGCTTAGACCCCCAGGGTCACGGCTACACCTTC
CDR3 protein: CASSLDPQGHGYTF
clone size: NA
D gene: NA
V gene: TRBV11-2
J gene: TRBJ1-2

CDR3 DNA: TGTGCTAGTGGTCCCCCCGGGGATTGGGAGACCCAGTACTTC
CDR3 protein: CASGPPGDWETQYF
clone size: NA
D gene: NA
V gene: TRBV12-5
J gene: TRBJ2-5

CDR3 DNA: TGTGCCAGCAGCCCCCGAAGGGCGAAAGAGACCCAGTACTTC
CDR3 protein: CASSPRRAKETQYF
clone size: NA
D gene: NA
V gene: TRBV11-2
J gene: TRBJ2-5

CDR3 DNA: TGTGCCAGCTCACCATGGACTAGCGGGGCGACCTCCTACGAGCAGTACTTC
CDR3 protein: CASSPWTSGATSYEQYF
clone size: NA
D gene: TRBD2
V gene: TRBV18
J gene: TRBJ2-7

CDR3 DNA: TGTGCCAGCAGTGAAACTTCCCCATTAGGGGGGCCCTCCTACAATGAGCAGTTCTTC
CDR3 protein: CASSETSPLGGPSYNEQFF
clone size: NA
D gene: NA
V gene: TRBV2
J gene: TRBJ2-1

CDR3 DNA: TGTGCCTCCACCCCCGACAGGGGTAACGTCGGACCCTACGAGCAGTACTTC
CDR3 protein: CASTPDRGNVGPYEQYF
clone size: NA
D gene: TRBD1
V gene: TRBV28
J gene: TRBJ2-7

CDR3 DNA: TGTGCCAGCAGTCCCGTGACTAGCGGGAGCTACGAGCAGTACTTC
CDR3 protein: CASSPVTSGSYEQYF
clone size: few
D gene: TRBD2
V gene: TRBV27
J gene: TRBJ2-7

CDR3 DNA: TGTGCCAGCAGTCCAGGGGCCCCCAATCAGCCCCAGCATTTT
CDR3 protein: CASSPGAPNQPQHF
clone size: few
D gene: NA
V gene: TRBV27
J gene: TRBJ1-5

CDR3 DNA: TGTGCCAGCAGTTTGACCTTGTACCAAGAGACCCAGTACTTC
CDR3 protein: CASSLTLYQETQYF
clone size: NA
D gene: NA
V gene: TRBV27
J gene: TRBJ2-5

CDR3 DNA: TGTGCCAGCAGCTATCTCTCCATTAGTAGGCCCCGGGATACGCAGTATTTT
CDR3 protein: CASSYLSISRPRDTQYF
clone size: NA
D gene: NA
V gene: TRBV28
J gene: TRBJ2-3

CDR3 DNA: TGTGCCATCGGAGGGGGGGGTCCAGATACGCAGTATTTT
CDR3 protein: CAIGGGGPDTQYF
clone size: NA
D gene: NA
V gene: TRBV10-3
J gene: TRBJ2-3

CDR3 DNA: TGCGCCAGCTGTCGGGAGCAGGGAGATACGCAGTATTTT
CDR3 protein: CASCREQGDTQYF
clone size: NA
D gene: NA
V gene: TRBV4-1
J gene: TRBJ2-3

CDR3 DNA: TGTGCCAGCTCACCTACGGAGGCTTCTCCCCTCGATGGCTACACCTTC
CDR3 protein: CASSPTEASPLDGYTF
clone size: NA
D gene: NA
V gene: TRBV18
J gene: TRBJ1-2

CDR3 DNA: TGTGCCAGCAGCTTATACGGATACGAGCAGTACTTC
CDR3 protein: CASSLYGYEQYF
clone size: NA
D gene: NA
V gene: TRBV7-9
J gene: TRBJ2-7

CDR3 DNA: TGTGCCAGCAGCTTGCTAGCGGGGGGCCCCACATGGACCGGGGAGCTGTTTTTT
CDR3 protein: CASSLLAGGPTWTGELFF
clone size: NA
D gene: TRBD2
V gene: TRBV7-3
J gene: TRBJ2-2

CDR3 DNA: TGTGCCACCAGCAGACAGACAGGGGGCCGGAACACCGGGGAGCTGTTTTTT
CDR3 protein: CATSRQTGGRNTGELFF
clone size: NA
D gene: TRBD1
V gene: TRBV15
J gene: TRBJ2-2